The entry below describes one T cell receptor (beta chain). The antigen is unknown. Germline CDR1 is MGHRA and CDR2 is YSYEKL. The CDR3 extends over 20 amino acids. V lost 5 bases and J 3 bases, leaving 29 bases between the germline ends. Donors were healthy Finnish babies undergoing corrective operations for congenital heart defects. During surgery, about 0.45-1 mL peripheral blood was drawn from four of eight donors. Blood DNA came from all available leukocytes, not a fixed cell number. This record belongs to a study of human thymus T cells. Study-level results: Seemingly biased V and J gene usage marked thymic and blood repertoires.

Clones were sequenced by immunoSEQ multiplex PCR, and TCRdb holds only the in-frame ones, with some missing. Of 45,000 to 50,000 clones detected, just under 95% appear once; the ten largest clones hold approximately 0.15%. V and J are TRBV4-1 and TRBJ2-1; TRBD2 is a possible D gene (7 bases). This clonotype was obtained from a girl under two years old with a congenital heart defect but otherwise immunologically healthy. The sequencing input was blood. CDR3 sequence (DNA): TGCGCCAGCAGCGGTCCCAGGGGCGGCTTCGCGGGAGTCCGCTACAATGAGCAGTTCTTC. Translation: CASSGPRGGFAGVRYNEQFF.